These 31 T cell receptor beta chains originate from one sample sequenced in a study of blood T cell repertoires in COVID-19. Some clones are missing from TCRdb's copy, which holds only in-frame ones; the method was immunoSEQ multiplex PCR. The sample includes more than 110,000 clones, about nine tenths seen only once; the top ten take roughly a tenth. Sequenced sample: peripheral blood. All receptors derive from a man aged 45-65 years with active or convalescent COVID-19.

V gene TRBV24-1 combines with J gene TRBJ2-7, with a tentative D call TRBD2 (6 bases). Trimming removed 0 bases from V and 0 bases from J, with 20 bases in between. Germline CDR1 is KGHDR and CDR2 is SFDVKD. The CDR3 is 19 amino acids. The CDR3 bases are TGTGCCACCAGTGATTTGCAAGGGGTGGAGGGAGTCCGCTCCTACGAGCAGTACTTC. Translated: CATSDLQGVEGVRSYEQYF.

The V and J genes are TRBV27 and TRBJ1-6; no reliable D call. Germline V gene data show CDR1 as MNHEY and CDR2 as SMNVEV (reference sequence). Trimming pared 5 bases from V and 6 bases from J, leaving 11 bases between. CDR3 length equals 14 residues. The CDR3 DNA is TGTGCCAGCAGTCCCCTCTCTAGTAATTCACCCCTCCACTTT. Translation gives CASSPLSSNSPLHF.

The J gene is TRBJ1-1, the V gene TRBV28, with 9 bases that match TRBD1. After removal of 6 bases from V and 0 bases from J, the junction contained 2 bases not matched to a gene. This CDR3 contains 14 residues. Germline V gene data show CDR1 as MDHEN and CDR2 as SYDVKM. The CDR3 sequence: CASRRDRVNTEAFF. The CDR3 nucleotides read TGTGCCAGCAGACGGGACAGGGTGAACACTGAAGCTTTCTTT. The complete variable domain, with remaining parts taken from reference TRBV28 and TRBJ1-1, reads DVKVTQSSRYLVKRTGEKVFLECVQDMDHENMFWYRQDPGLGLRLIYFSYDVKMKEKGDIPEGYSVSREKKERFSLILESASTNQTSMYLCASRRDRVNTEAFFGQGTRLTVV.

The chain links TRBV24-1 to TRBJ1-2, with 7 bases that match TRBD1. Germline-derived CDR1 and CDR2 are KGHDR and SFDVKD. J lost 4 bases, V lost 7 bases, and 8 bases had no gene match. This CDR3 has 14 residues. Here the CDR3 DNA reads TGTGCCACCAGCCCACAGGGGCTTTTCTATGGCTACACCTTC. This encodes CATSPQGLFYGYTF.

This chain joins TRBV29-1 and TRBJ2-7, with 8 positions matching TRBD1. The trim removed 6 bases at V and 6 bases at J, leaving 13 bases unmatched. The CDR3 is made up of 14 amino acids. CDR1 and CDR2 (germline): SQVTM, ANQGSEA. The CDR3 protein is CSVGGGQGLLEQYF. DNA of the CDR3: TGCAGCGTAGGGGGCGGACAGGGCCTCCTCGAGCAGTACTTC.

This chain uses TRBV6-5 with TRBJ2-7, with D hard to call. CDR1 is MNHEY, CDR2 SVGAGI, per germline. This CDR3 is built from 13 residues. Trimming removed 6 bases from V and 4 bases from J, with 13 bases in between. The CDR3, as DNA: TGTGCCAGCAGGTATACCGCAGCGTACGAGCAGTACTTC. Protein product: CASRYTAAYEQYF.

V gene TRBV3-1 (or the pseudogene TRBV3-2) combines with J gene TRBJ2-3; 11 nucleotides match TRBD2. V gave up 0 bases and J gave up 3 bases; unmatched junction bases: 8. The CDR3 has 18 amino acids. Germline CDR1 reads LGHDT; CDR2 reads YNNKEL (reference sequence). CDR3 in amino acids: CASSQDGSSGRKTDTQYF. The CDR3 bases are TGTGCCAGCAGCCAAGATGGTTCTAGCGGGAGGAAAACAGATACGCAGTATTTT.

The chain carries TRBV20-1 and TRBJ2-3, with D unclear. The CDR3 is 11 amino acids. Per germline, CDR1 DFQATT and CDR2 SNEGSKA (reference sequence). The CDR3 DNA is TGCGGGCAGATTTGGACAGATACGCAGTATTTT. Protein sequence: CGQIWTDTQYF.

The chain recombines TRBV5-4 with TRBJ2-7, with D maybe TRBD1 (6 bases). Germline assignment: CDR1 SGHNT and CDR2 YYREEE (reference sequence). V was pared by 3 bases and J by 6 bases, with 10 bases between. The CDR3 length is 12 residues. DNA for the CDR3: TGTGCCAGCAGCTCCGGGACAATCGAGCAGTACTTC. The encoded protein is CASSSGTIEQYF.

This chain joins TRBV10-2 and TRBJ1-1; TRBD1 matches at 8 bases. The junction had 5 bases not matched to a gene; V was cut back by 4 bases and J by 1 base. The length of the CDR3 is 15 residues. CDR1 and CDR2 from the germline V gene are WSHSY and SAAADI. The CDR3 DNA is TGCGCCAGCAGTGGGGGACAGGACTGGAACACTGAAGCTTTCTTT. This codes for CASSGGQDWNTEAFF.

The J gene is TRBJ2-2, the V gene TRBV5-5; the match to TRBD1 covers 8 bases. The CDR3 loop spans 14 amino acids. The V and J ends lost 5 bases and 7 bases, in that order; junction bases with no gene match: 7. Germline V lookup: CDR1 SGHKS, CDR2 YYEKEE (reference sequence). The CDR3 region has the DNA TGTGCCAGCAGTCGGCAGGGGGCTGGCGGGGAGCTGTTTTTT. This sequence encodes CASSRQGAGGELFF.

The chain joins TRBV10-1 to TRBJ1-4; no firm D call. This CDR3 region has 14 residues. Trimming pared 2 bases from V and 4 bases from J, leaving 8 bases between. Germline-derived CDR1 and CDR2 are WNHNN and SYGVQD (reference sequence). DNA for the CDR3: TGCGCCAGCAGTGAGGACTGCCGTAATGAAAAACTGTTTTTT. Its translation: CASSEDCRNEKLFF.

The rearrangement uses TRBV4-3 and TRBJ1-5, with a tentative D call TRBD1 (6 bases). V was trimmed by 1 base and J by 3 bases, leaving 10 bases between them. The CDR3 runs 15 residues. Germline V CDR1 and CDR2: LGHNA, YSLEER. The CDR3: CASSQAQGHNQPQHF. The DNA of the CDR3 is TGCGCCAGCAGCCAAGCTCAGGGACACAATCAGCCCCAGCATTTT.

J is TRBJ2-5 and V is TRBV29-1; possible D gene TRBD2, 6 bases. V dropped 5 bases and J dropped 5 bases, with 15 bases sitting between them. The CDR3 extends over 13 amino acids. Germline V lookup: CDR1 SQVTM, CDR2 ANQGSEA. CDR3: CSVIEAGLETQYF. CDR3 bases: TGCAGCGTTATTGAGGCGGGGCTGGAGACCCAGTACTTC.

The V call is TRBV2, the J call TRBJ1-5; 7 bases match TRBD1. V dropped 6 bases and J dropped 4; count of bases not matched to a gene: 6. The germline V gene has CDR1 SNHLY and CDR2 FYNNEI. The CDR3 has 14 residues. As DNA, the CDR3 is TGTGCCAGCAGGCTTAGACAGGGTAATCAGCCCCAGCATTTT. It encodes CASRLRQGNQPQHF.

This rearrangement joins TRBV6-5 to TRBJ2-7; the match to TRBD2 covers 7 bases. Unmatched junction bases numbered 6, after V lost 5 bases and J lost 2 bases. The CDR3 covers 14 residues. CDR1 MNHEY and CDR2 SVGAGI come from the germline V gene. The CDR3 DNA reads as TGTGCCAGCAGTCGAAGCGGGGTGACCTACGAGCAGTACTTC. Its protein is CASSRSGVTYEQYF.

Only a few counts were recorded for this clone. The chain carries TRBV27 and TRBJ1-4; D is uncertain. CDR1 is MNHEY and CDR2 is SMNVEV in the germline V gene (reference sequence). V lost 6 bases to trimming and J lost 2 bases, with 10 bases between them. This CDR3 has 14 residues. CDR3 loop: CASSRQRTNEKLFF. The CDR3 DNA reads as TGTGCCAGCAGCCGCCAGAGGACTAATGAAAAACTGTTTTTT. Looking up the rest from reference TRBV27 and TRBJ1-4 gives the full variable domain: EAQVTQNPRYLITVTGKKLTVTCSQNMNHEYMSWYRQDPGLGLRQIYYSMNVEVTDKGDVPEGYKVSRKEKRNFPLILESPSPNQTSLYFCASSRQRTNEKLFFGSGTQLSVL.

This clone was observed a single time. DNA for the CDR3: TGTGCCAGCAGTGGAGGGAGTCCCGGGGAGCTGTTTTTT. This translates into CASSGGSPGELFF. The rearrangement joins TRBV28 to TRBJ2-2; D is perhaps TRBD2 (6 bases). Germline CDR1 is MDHEN and CDR2 is SYDVKM. This CDR3 spans 13 amino acids. Trimming shortened V by 5 bases and J by 6 bases, and 10 bases separated the two germline ends.

The chain links TRBV5-5 to TRBJ2-7; TRBD2 matches at 7 bases. J lost 2 bases, V lost 1 base, and 6 bases had no gene match. CDR3 length: 15 amino acids. CDR1 SGHKS and CDR2 YYEKEE come from the germline V gene (reference sequence). The CDR3 DNA reads as TGTGCCAGCAGCTTGAGCATCAGCGGGGCCTACGAGCAGTACTTC. It yields the protein CASSLSISGAYEQYF.

The chain combines TRBV7-2 with TRBJ2-2; 8 bases line up with TRBD2. The J segment lost 7 bases and the V segment lost 6 bases, leaving 10 bases of the junction unmatched. The CDR3 totals 15 residues. The germline V gene has CDR1 SGHTA and CDR2 FQGNSA. CDR3 amino acids: CASSSSGSPVGELFF. Here the CDR3 DNA reads TGTGCCAGCAGTTCCAGCGGGAGCCCGGTCGGGGAGCTGTTTTTT.

The V and J genes are TRBV7-9 and TRBJ2-5, with 10 bases fitting TRBD1. The CDR3 totals 19 residues. The V and J ends lost 0 bases and 0 bases, in that order; junction bases with no gene match: 10. Germline CDR1 reads SEHNR; CDR2 reads FQNEAQ (reference sequence). The CDR3 DNA sequence: TGTGCCAGCAGCTTAGCAGGGGACAGGGGACGGACTTACCAAGAGACCCAGTACTTC. Its protein is CASSLAGDRGRTYQETQYF.

The chain uses TRBV27 and TRBJ2-5; TRBD2 matches at 11 bases. V shed 4 bases and J 1 base; nucleotides not matched to a gene: 8. CDR3 length: 17 residues. Per germline, CDR1 MNHEY and CDR2 SMNVEV (reference sequence). CDR3 sequence: CASSSPGLAGIQETQYF. The CDR3 DNA reads as TGTGCCAGCAGTTCTCCCGGACTAGCGGGCATCCAAGAGACCCAGTACTTC.

This clone was detected a few times. The J gene is TRBJ2-3, the V gene TRBV27; a possible D gene is TRBD2 (5 bases). Germline V CDR1 and CDR2: MNHEY, SMNVEV (reference sequence). The germline V and J ends were trimmed by 6 bases and 4 bases, with 20 bases remaining between them. This CDR3 comprises 16 residues. Here the CDR3 DNA reads TGTGCCAGCAGCCTGGTAGGCAGCGGAAGATCAGATACGCAGTATTTT. The encoded protein is CASSLVGSGRSDTQYF.

About this clone itself: One junction end does not reproduce the germline sequence, and a read error may be involved. The chain joins TRBV28 to TRBJ2-3; D is ambiguous. From germline, CDR1 is MDHEN and CDR2 SYDVKM. The CDR3 has 14 amino acids. The CDR3, as DNA: TGTGCCAGCGGTTTCCAGTCTAGCACAGATACGCAGTATTTT. It is translated as CASGFQSSTDTQYF.

The chain uses TRBV21-1 and TRBJ2-5; whether TRBD1, the table's D call, matches the DNA was not checked. TRBV21-1 counts as a pseudogene. The CDR3 has 16 residues. CDR3 in DNA: TGTGCCAGCAGCAAAGCGAAGGGGCCTTTCGTTGAGACCCAGTACTTC. It is translated as CASSKAKGPFVETQYF.

The V gene is TRBV6-2 or TRBV6-3, the J gene TRBJ1-1; 8 bases match TRBD1. V trimming: 5 bases; J trimming: 6 bases; junction bases outside the gene matches: 5. Germline CDR1 reads MNHEY; CDR2 reads SVGEGT. The CDR3 runs to 13 residues. The CDR3 DNA sequence: TGTGCCAGCAGTGCTGGACAGGGTCCTGAAGCTTTCTTT. It encodes CASSAGQGPEAFF.

The rearrangement uses TRBV18 and TRBJ2-7; 7 nucleotides align to TRBD2. Germline CDR1 KGHSH, CDR2 LQKENI. The V segment lost 2 bases and the J segment 0 bases; nucleotides outside the gene matches: 10. The CDR3 is 17 residues long. This CDR3 reads CASSPASGGSSSYEQYF. The CDR3 DNA sequence: TGTGCCAGCTCACCAGCTTCGGGAGGCTCTAGCTCCTACGAGCAGTACTTC.

The V gene is TRBV6-5, the J gene TRBJ1-6, with D uncertain. Germline V lookup: CDR1 MNHEY, CDR2 SVGAGI. Trimming cost V 8 bases and J 11 bases, with 16 bases left between them. The CDR3 loop spans 13 amino acids. As DNA, the CDR3 is TGTGCCAGCTCTGGGGTCCCGGGAGCACCCCTCCACTTT. Amino acid sequence: CASSGVPGAPLHF.

This clone showed up just a few times. The rearrangement links TRBV24-1 to TRBJ1-4; 8 bases align to TRBD1. The CDR3 has 12 amino acids. Germline V lookup: CDR1 KGHDR, CDR2 SFDVKD. V gave up 9 bases and J gave up 8 bases; unmatched junction bases: 4. CDR3 DNA sequence: TGTGCCACCTCGGACAGGGACGAAAAACTGTTTTTT. This encodes CATSDRDEKLFF.

The chain uses TRBV2 and TRBJ2-2, with TRBD1 matching 7 bases. The V segment lost 5 bases and the J segment 8 bases; nucleotides outside the gene matches: 5. The length of the CDR3 is 13 residues. Looked up from germline, CDR1 is SNHLY and CDR2 is FYNNEI. The CDR3 region has the DNA TGTGCCAGCAGTAACAGGGGTACGGGGGAGCTGTTTTTT. Translated: CASSNRGTGELFF.

This chain connects TRBV5-5 to TRBJ2-6; 8 bases are shared with TRBD1. The CDR3 loop spans 17 amino acids. Trimming at V came to 2 bases and at J to 0 bases, leaving 4 bases not matched to a gene. The germline gives CDR1 SGHKS, CDR2 YYEKEE (reference sequence). Here the CDR3 reads CASSFRQGPSGANVLTF. Here the CDR3 DNA reads TGTGCCAGCAGCTTTAGACAGGGGCCCTCTGGGGCCAACGTCCTGACTTTC. Full variable domain (rest looked up from reference TRBV5-5 and TRBJ2-6): DAGVTQSPTHLIKTRGQQVTLRCSPISGHKSVSWYQQVLGQGPQFIFQYYEKEERGRGNFPDRFSARQFPNYSSELNVNALLLGDSALYLCASSFRQGPSGANVLTFGAGSRLTVL.